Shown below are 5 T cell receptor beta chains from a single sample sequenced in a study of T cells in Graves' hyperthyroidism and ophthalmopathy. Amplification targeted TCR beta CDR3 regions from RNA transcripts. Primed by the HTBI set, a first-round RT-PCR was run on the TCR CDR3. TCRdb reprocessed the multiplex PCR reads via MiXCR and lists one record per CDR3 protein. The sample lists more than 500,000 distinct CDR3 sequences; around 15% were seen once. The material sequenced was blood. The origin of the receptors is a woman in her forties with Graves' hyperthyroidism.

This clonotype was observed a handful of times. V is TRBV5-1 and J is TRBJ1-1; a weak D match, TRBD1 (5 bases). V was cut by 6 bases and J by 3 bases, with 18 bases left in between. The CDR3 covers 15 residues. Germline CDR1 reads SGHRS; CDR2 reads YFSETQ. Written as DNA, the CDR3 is TGCGCCAGCACCGTGGGGGGACGGGCGGACACTGAAGCTTTCTTT. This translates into CASTVGGRADTEAFF. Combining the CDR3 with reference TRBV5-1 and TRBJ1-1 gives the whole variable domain KAGVTQTPRYLIKTRGQQVTLSCSPISGHRSVSWYQQTPGQGLQFLFEYFSETQRNKGNFPGRFSGRQFSNSRSEMNVSTLELGDSALYLCASTVGGRADTEAFFGQGTRLTVV.

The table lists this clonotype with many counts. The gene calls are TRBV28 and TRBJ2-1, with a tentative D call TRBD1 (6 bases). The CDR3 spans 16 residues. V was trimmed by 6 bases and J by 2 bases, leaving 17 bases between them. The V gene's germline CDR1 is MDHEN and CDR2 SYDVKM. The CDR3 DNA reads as TGTGCCAGCAGACCTCCGGGACATCCGCCCTACAATGAGCAGTTCTTC. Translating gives CASRPPGHPPYNEQFF.

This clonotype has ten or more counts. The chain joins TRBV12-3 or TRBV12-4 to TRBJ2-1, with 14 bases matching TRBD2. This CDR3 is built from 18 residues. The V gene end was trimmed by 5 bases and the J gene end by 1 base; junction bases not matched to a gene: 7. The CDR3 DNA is TGTGCCAGCAGTCGCGGGACTAGCGGGAGCCATTCCTACAATGAGCAGTTCTTC. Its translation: CASSRGTSGSHSYNEQFF.

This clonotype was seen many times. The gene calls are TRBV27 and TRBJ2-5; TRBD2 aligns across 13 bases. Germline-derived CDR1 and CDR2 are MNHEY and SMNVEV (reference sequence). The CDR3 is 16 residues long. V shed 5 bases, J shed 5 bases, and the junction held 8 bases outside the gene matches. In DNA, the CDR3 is TGTGCCAGCAGTCCGAGACTAGCGGGAGGTGTGGAGACCCAGTACTTC. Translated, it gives CASSPRLAGGVETQYF.

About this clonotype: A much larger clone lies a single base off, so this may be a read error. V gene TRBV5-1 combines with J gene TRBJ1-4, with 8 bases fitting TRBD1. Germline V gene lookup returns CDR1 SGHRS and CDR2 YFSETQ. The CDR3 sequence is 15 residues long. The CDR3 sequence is CASSVQGATNGKLFF. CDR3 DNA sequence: TGCGCCAGCAGCGTTCAGGGGGCAACTAATGGAAAACTGTTTTTT.